These T cell receptor beta chains were read from a single sample in a study of T-cell memory formation after mild COVID-19. TCRdb reprocessed the 5' RACE reads with MiXCR, giving one entry per CDR3 protein. The table includes hundreds of thousands of distinct CDR3 sequences, approximately 25% detected once. The sequencing input was PBMCs or a T cell subset sorted from them (not recorded which). Receptors were obtained from an adult woman who had mild COVID-19 (a few samples of this study predate the infection). Cell type and time point are not known. The conserved cysteine and the conserved F or W are not part of the CDR3 here.

TRBV15	TRBJ2-3	ATTAGGLGTQY
TRBV29-1	TRBJ2-3	STLRGDTQY
TRBV6-2/TRBV6-3	TRBJ2-7	ASSYGMTYEQY
TRBV7-6	TRBJ2-1	ASSLVAGGGGEQF
TRBV18	TRBJ2-7	ASSPGESPYEQY
TRBV7-9	TRBJ2-4	ASSSARQGTGGVNIQY
TRBV11-2	TRBJ2-1	ASSPRQGTSYNEQF
TRBV12-3/TRBV12-4	TRBJ2-1	ASSTPGLAGINEQF
TRBV27	TRBJ1-3	ASGSLDRDSGNTIY
TRBV7-6	TRBJ2-7	ASSSLAGSYEQY
TRBV29-1	TRBJ2-2	SVLAHLQDGELF
TRBV20-1	TRBJ2-3	SARDFEADTDTQY
TRBV20-1	TRBJ2-1	SPPGQGPSSYNEQF
TRBV7-3	TRBJ2-1	ASSTRGLTEQF
TRBV7-6	TRBJ2-3	ASSPRASKRSDTQY
TRBV5-5	TRBJ1-2	ASSSTPGQNYGYT
TRBV15	TRBJ2-6	ATTPGGVTGANVLT
TRBV28	TRBJ2-5	ASRGQGSQETQY
TRBV2	TRBJ1-2	ASSEALVGYT
TRBV15	TRBJ1-4	ATSIMRLSNEKLF
TRBV5-6	TRBJ2-5	ASSLASGGGLGETQY
TRBV7-9	TRBJ1-1	ASSSTESMNTEAF
TRBV5-1	TRBJ1-2	ASSLDRGWDGYT
TRBV7-8	TRBJ2-1	ASSYRTSGISNEQF
TRBV29-1	TRBJ2-7	SVEDRQGSYEQY
TRBV23-1	TRBJ2-2	ASSQSRSLLAGAVLF
TRBV30	TRBJ2-1	AWRSGDRSYNEQF
TRBV6-4	TRBJ2-1	ASRALDRPYNEQF
TRBV29-1	TRBJ2-3	SVVEDRGPDTQY
TRBV10-3	TRBJ1-1	AISEEINYGAF
TRBV10-3	TRBJ2-7	AISESLQGAYEQY
TRBV6-2/TRBV6-3	TRBJ2-7	ASSYNRDSVYEQY
TRBV5-1	TRBJ2-1	ASGTGPYNEQF
TRBV5-1	TRBJ1-4	ASRGENEKLF
TRBV12-3/TRBV12-4	TRBJ1-4	ASSLGYLGTNEKLF
TRBV6-4	TRBJ2-1	ASSDPGRNEQF
TRBV20-1	TRBJ2-5	SARFSPSQETQY
TRBV27	TRBJ1-6	ASLDRDNSPLH
TRBV29-1	TRBJ2-2	SVERGTGELF
TRBV5-1	TRBJ2-5	ASSLDAETQY
TRBV4-2	TRBJ1-4	ASSGGQALNEKLF
TRBV12-3/TRBV12-4	TRBJ2-3	ASSEAGDTQY
TRBV24-1	TRBJ2-7	ATSDSGAGEQY
TRBV12-3/TRBV12-4	TRBJ1-1	ASSLWGAEAF
TRBV20-1	TRBJ2-1	SARPQREWYNEQF
TRBV15	TRBJ2-2	ATSLQVANTGELF
TRBV4-2	TRBJ2-1	ASSQDGLAGGIYEQF
TRBV4-3	TRBJ2-6	ASSQTYASGANVLT
TRBV20-1	TRBJ2-7	SAPSGSSFYEQY
TRBV15	TRBJ1-1	ATSRGVEAF
TRBV7-6	TRBJ2-3	ASSLDRSPDTQY
TRBV12-3/TRBV12-4	TRBJ1-2	ASSPRAGQASGGYT
TRBV25-1	TRBJ2-7	ASSETSGSPGEQY
TRBV18	TRBJ2-5	ASSREFGAGTIKTQY
TRBV7-9	TRBJ2-1	ASSPKVGTSGRNEQF